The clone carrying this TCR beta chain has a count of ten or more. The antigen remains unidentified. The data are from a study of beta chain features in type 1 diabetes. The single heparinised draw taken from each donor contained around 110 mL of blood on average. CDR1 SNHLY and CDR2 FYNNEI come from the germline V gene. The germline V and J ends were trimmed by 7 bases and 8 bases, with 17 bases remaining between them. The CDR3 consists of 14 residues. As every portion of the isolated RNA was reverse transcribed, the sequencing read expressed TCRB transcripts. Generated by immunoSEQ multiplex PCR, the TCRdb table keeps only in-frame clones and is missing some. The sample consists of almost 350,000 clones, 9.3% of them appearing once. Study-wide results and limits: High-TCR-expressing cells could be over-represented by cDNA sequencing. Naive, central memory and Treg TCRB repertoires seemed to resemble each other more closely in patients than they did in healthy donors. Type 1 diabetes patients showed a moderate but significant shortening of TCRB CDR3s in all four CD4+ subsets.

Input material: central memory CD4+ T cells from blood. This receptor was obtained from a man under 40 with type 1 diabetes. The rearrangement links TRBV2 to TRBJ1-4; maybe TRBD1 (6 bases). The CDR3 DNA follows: TGTGCCAGCATTTCCCGTACAGGGACGGAAAAACTGTTTTTT. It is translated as CASISRTGTEKLFF.